This entry lists 30 T cell receptor beta chains sequenced from one sample in a study of blood T cell repertoires in COVID-19. Profiling relied on immunoSEQ multiplex PCR, and the TCRdb table lists in-frame clones only, not all of them. The sample records some 76,000 clones, about 81% being singletons. What was sequenced was peripheral blood. Receptors originate from a human donor in a cohort sampled during active COVID-19.

This chain joins TRBV4-1 and TRBJ1-1; D unclear. The V end lost 1 base, the J end lost 4 bases, and 19 bases lay between the germline ends. Per germline, CDR1 MGHRA and CDR2 YSYEKL. CDR3 length: 17 residues. CDR3 region: CASSQAQLAPRRTEAFF. DNA of the CDR3: TGCGCCAGCAGCCAAGCCCAATTAGCCCCGCGACGCACTGAAGCTTTCTTT.

The rearrangement joins TRBV10-2 to TRBJ2-7; D not resolved. The CDR3 is 12 amino acids. V was pared by 5 bases and J by 2 bases, with 7 bases between. Germline lookup yields CDR1 WSHSY and CDR2 SAAADI. The chain's CDR3 is CASSRSPYEQYF. The CDR3 bases are TGCGCCAGCAGTCGGAGCCCCTACGAGCAGTACTTC.

A note on this clone: One junction end does not reproduce the germline sequence, and a read error may be involved. CDR3 residues: CASSYFSDREHF. DNA for the CDR3: TGTGCCAGCAGTTACTTTTCGGACAGGGAACACTTC. The V call is TRBV6-2 or TRBV6-3, the J call TRBJ2-7, with TRBD1 identical over 8 bases. Germline V gives CDR1 MNHEY, CDR2 SVGEGT. This CDR3 region has 12 residues.

This clone was picked up a small number of times. The V gene is TRBV3-1 (or the pseudogene TRBV3-2), the J gene TRBJ2-7, with D possibly matching TRBD1 (6 bases). V lost 1 base to trimming and J lost 1 base, with 14 bases between them. The germline V gene has CDR1 LGHDT and CDR2 YNNKEL (reference sequence). The CDR3 has 16 amino acids. This chain's CDR3 is CASSQAHWTVSYEQYF. In DNA form, the CDR3 reads TGTGCCAGCAGCCAAGCCCACTGGACAGTATCCTACGAGCAGTACTTC.

About this clone itself: The junction does not match germline at one end; this may be a read error. This chain's CDR3 is CASGLGAGDNSPLHF. The CDR3 DNA sequence: TGTGCTAGTGGCTTGGGGGCAGGGGATAATTCACCCCTCCACTTT. The chain recombines TRBV12-5 with TRBJ1-6; tentatively, D is TRBD1 (6 bases). This CDR3 spans 15 amino acids. Germline CDR1 reads LGHNT; CDR2 reads FRNRAP.

The rearrangement joins TRBV7-9 to TRBJ2-3; D is unresolved. The CDR3 consists of 14 residues. Germline V lookup: CDR1 SEHNR, CDR2 FQNEAQ (reference sequence). Trimming took off 5 bases at V and 0 bases at J, with 9 bases between the two ends. The CDR3 loop is CASSPQASTDTQYF. In DNA, the CDR3 is TGTGCCAGCAGCCCCCAGGCAAGCACAGATACGCAGTATTTT.

This chain connects TRBV19 to TRBJ2-7; a possible D gene is TRBD1 (6 bases). Germline CDR1 and CDR2: LNHDA and SQIVND (reference sequence). The CDR3 is 12 residues long. The V end was cut by 7 bases, the J end by 4 bases, with 11 bases between. The CDR3 bases are TGTGCCAGTATGGGGGCTTCGTACGAGCAGTACTTC. The encoded protein is CASMGASYEQYF.

The V call is TRBV9, the J call TRBJ1-1; D might be TRBD1 (5 bases). The CDR3 contains 18 residues. Germline lookup yields CDR1 SGDLS and CDR2 YYNGEE. Trimming left V 0 bases short and J 4 bases short, with 22 bases between. The CDR3 region is CASSVEAEAGRGGTEAFF. CDR3 DNA sequence: TGTGCCAGCAGCGTAGAGGCGGAGGCGGGCCGGGGGGGCACTGAAGCTTTCTTT.

The CDR3 loop reads CASKPGSSYNEQFF. DNA for the CDR3: TGTGCCAGCAAACCGGGTTCCTCCTACAATGAGCAGTTCTTC. The chain carries TRBV4-2 and TRBJ2-1; D is uncertain. Trimming took 7 bases from V and 0 from J, leaving 10 bases between them. Germline CDR1 LGHNA, CDR2 YNFKEQ. This CDR3 is 14 amino acids long.

The CDR3 region has the DNA TGCGCCAGCAGCTTGGCCCGATCAGGGGTGGCTGAAGCTTTCTTT. This encodes CASSLARSGVAEAFF. This chain links TRBV5-1 with TRBJ1-1, with D tentatively TRBD1 (6 bases). CDR1 SGHRS and CDR2 YFSETQ come from the germline V gene. The CDR3 runs 15 residues. With 0 bases removed from V and 6 bases from J, the gap between germline ends came to 15 bases.

The chain employs TRBV5-4 and TRBJ2-3, with 15 bases aligning to TRBD2. Unmatched junction bases numbered 11, after V lost 4 bases and J lost 5 bases. Germline loops: CDR1 SGHNT, CDR2 YYREEE (reference sequence). There are 18 residues in the CDR3. Written as DNA, the CDR3 is TGTGCCAGCAGCCCCCCGGGACTAGCGGGGGGTAAGGGAGATACGCAGTATTTT. It codes for CASSPPGLAGGKGDTQYF.

The chain joins TRBV3-1 (or the pseudogene TRBV3-2) to TRBJ1-4; D gene unclear. CDR3 length equals 15 residues. With 1 base removed from V and 2 bases from J, the gap between germline ends came to 8 bases. Germline CDR1 reads LGHDT; CDR2 reads YNNKEL (reference sequence). The CDR3 DNA sequence: TGTGCCAGCAGCCAAGTCGGGGATACTAATGAAAAACTGTTTTTT. Translated: CASSQVGDTNEKLFF.

This chain links TRBV3-1 (or the pseudogene TRBV3-2) with TRBJ2-3; D gene unclear. The germline V gene has CDR1 LGHDT and CDR2 YNNKEL (reference sequence). V dropped 4 bases and J dropped 6 bases, with 8 bases sitting between them. This CDR3 has 12 residues. The CDR3 loop is CASSPASDTQYF. CDR3 nucleotide sequence: TGTGCCAGCAGCCCCGCGTCGGATACGCAGTATTTT.

The V and J genes are TRBV11-2 and TRBJ1-1; 7 nucleotides line up with TRBD1. The CDR3 loop spans 13 amino acids. The V and J ends lost 5 bases and 5 bases, in that order; junction bases with no gene match: 5. The germline V gene encodes CDR1 SGHAT and CDR2 FQNNGV. The CDR3 is CASSPTGLTEAFF. CDR3 DNA sequence: TGTGCCAGCAGCCCGACAGGGCTGACTGAAGCTTTCTTT.

This chain uses TRBV27 with TRBJ1-1, with 8 bases matching TRBD1. V lost 6 bases, J lost 5 bases, and 5 bases stayed unmatched. Germline loops: CDR1 MNHEY, CDR2 SMNVEV (reference sequence). The CDR3 covers 13 residues. The CDR3 DNA reads as TGTGCCAGCAGGCAGGGGGCATGGACTGAAGCTTTCTTT. Translating gives CASRQGAWTEAFF.

The chain recombines TRBV18 with TRBJ1-1, with 9 bases that match TRBD1. The J segment lost 4 bases and the V segment lost 2 bases, leaving 2 bases of the junction unmatched. Germline values: CDR1 KGHSH, CDR2 LQKENI. This CDR3 spans 14 amino acids. CDR3 protein: CASSPGTGPTEAFF. CDR3 nucleotides: TGTGCCAGCTCACCAGGGACAGGGCCCACTGAAGCTTTCTTT.

The chain uses TRBV27 and TRBJ1-1; D is perhaps TRBD1 (6 bases). With 2 bases removed from V and 3 bases from J, the gap between germline ends came to 7 bases. CDR1 and CDR2 from the germline V gene are MNHEY and SMNVEV (reference sequence). The CDR3 spans 13 residues. The CDR3, as DNA: TGTGCCAGCAGTTTACAGGGGTACACTGAAGCTTTCTTT. Its protein product is CASSLQGYTEAFF.

The rearrangement uses TRBV7-2 and TRBJ1-1, with D unclear. The CDR3 covers 13 residues. V lost 4 bases and J 1 base, leaving 7 bases between the germline ends. In germline, CDR1 is SGHTA, CDR2 FQGNSA. CDR3 in DNA: TGTGCCAGCAGCTCCGCCAGGAACACTGAAGCTTTCTTT. Its protein is CASSSARNTEAFF.

This chain joins TRBV6-5 and TRBJ1-2; no clear D gene. The length of the CDR3 is 13 residues. Looked up from germline, CDR1 is MNHEY and CDR2 is SVGAGI. With 7 bases removed from V and 2 bases from J, the gap between germline ends came to 11 bases. The CDR3 sequence is CASTQARNYGYTF. In nucleotides, the CDR3 is TGTGCCAGCACCCAGGCCAGAAACTATGGCTACACCTTC.

The rearrangement joins TRBV6-6 to TRBJ2-7; unclear D gene. This CDR3 is built from 11 residues. The ends were cut back, 5 bases at V and 5 bases at J, with 7 bases in the middle. CDR1 is MNHNY, CDR2 SVGAGI, per germline (reference sequence). The DNA of the CDR3 is TGTGCCAGCAGTCCCTACGACGAGCAGTACTTC. Translation gives CASSPYDEQYF.

This chain connects TRBV24-1 to TRBJ2-1; 9 nucleotides line up with TRBD1. V gave up 5 bases and J gave up 9 bases; unmatched junction bases: 16. This CDR3 has 17 amino acids. CDR1 is KGHDR, CDR2 SFDVKD, per germline. The CDR3, as DNA: TGTGCCACCAGTGCCCCGCCGGGACAGGGAATTTTAGGTGAGCAGTTCTTC. Protein product: CATSAPPGQGILGEQFF.

This clone was detected only once. The genes are TRBV27 and TRBJ2-2; possibly TRBD1 for D (5 bases). Germline V lookup: CDR1 MNHEY, CDR2 SMNVEV (reference sequence). The CDR3 consists of 15 residues. The ends were cut back, 1 base at V and 6 bases at J, with 12 bases in the middle. CDR3 in amino acids: CASSLWLDSPGELFF. The CDR3 bases are TGTGCCAGCAGTTTATGGTTAGACAGTCCCGGGGAGCTGTTTTTT.

The chain couples TRBV7-9 to TRBJ1-6; TRBD1 might be the D (5 bases). With 2 bases removed from V and 7 bases from J, the gap between germline ends came to 18 bases. Germline CDR1 reads SEHNR; CDR2 reads FQNEAQ (reference sequence). The length of the CDR3 is 17 residues. CDR3 loop: CASSLRGGDISNSPLHF. The DNA for the CDR3 is TGTGCCAGCAGCTTAAGGGGAGGAGACATCTCAAATTCACCCCTCCACTTT.

The gene calls are TRBV3-1 (or the pseudogene TRBV3-2) and TRBJ1-6; no clear D. The CDR3 totals 14 residues. V lost 2 bases and J lost 7, with 9 bases in between. Germline CDR1 reads LGHDT; CDR2 reads YNNKEL (reference sequence). The DNA for the CDR3 is TGTGCCAGCAGCCAACGCGCAGGAAATTCACCCCTCCACTTT. It is translated as CASSQRAGNSPLHF.

This sequence joins TRBV10-2 and TRBJ1-3; maybe TRBD1 (6 bases). Germline V gives CDR1 WSHSY, CDR2 SAAADI. The germline V and J ends were trimmed by 6 bases and 0 bases, with 12 bases remaining between them. The length of the CDR3 is 15 residues. Written as DNA, the CDR3 is TGCGCCAGCAGGTCTGGACAGTACTCTGGAAACACCATATATTTT. Protein: CASRSGQYSGNTIYF.

V usage is TRBV7-6 and J usage is TRBJ1-3; tentative D call: TRBD1 (6 bases). In germline, CDR1 is SGHVS, CDR2 FNYEAQ. Trimming removed 4 bases from V and 0 bases from J, with 10 bases in between. The CDR3 contains 15 residues. CDR3 protein: CASSSSGDSGNTIYF. The CDR3 nucleotides are TGTGCCAGCAGCTCATCAGGGGACTCTGGAAACACCATATATTTT.

This clone was observed a handful of times. The rearrangement links TRBV27 to TRBJ1-2; D not certain. Trimming took 3 bases from V and 7 from J, leaving 12 bases between them. The CDR3 has 13 residues. CDR1 and CDR2 from the germline V gene are MNHEY and SMNVEV (reference sequence). This chain's CDR3 is CASSFSLSGGYTF. The DNA for the CDR3 is TGTGCCAGCAGTTTTTCCCTATCGGGTGGCTACACCTTC.

The V gene is TRBV27, the J gene TRBJ2-1; 9 nucleotides match TRBD2. V lost 7 bases to trimming and J lost 4 bases; unmatched junction nucleotides: 8. CDR1 is MNHEY, CDR2 SMNVEV, per germline (reference sequence). This CDR3 region has 15 residues. The CDR3 sequence is CASTGVAGVYNEQFF. CDR3 nucleotide sequence: TGTGCCAGCACCGGGGTAGCGGGGGTATACAATGAGCAGTTCTTC.

J is TRBJ2-1 and V is TRBV20-1, with unresolved D. The CDR3 has 13 amino acids. Germline-derived CDR1 and CDR2 are DFQATT and SNEGSKA (reference sequence). Trimming cost V 3 bases and J 5 bases, with 11 bases left between them. The CDR3 coding sequence is TGCAGTGCTAGTCTCTTCCAGGACAATGAGCAGTTCTTC. It is translated as CSASLFQDNEQFF.

The chain couples TRBV9 to TRBJ1-2; 10 nucleotides line up with TRBD1. The V gene end was trimmed by 4 bases and the J gene end by 8 bases; junction bases not matched to a gene: 5. This CDR3 is built from 13 residues. Germline assignment: CDR1 SGDLS and CDR2 YYNGEE. Here the CDR3 reads CASSLDRGLGYTF. As DNA, the CDR3 is TGTGCCAGCAGCCTAGACAGGGGGCTCGGCTACACCTTC.